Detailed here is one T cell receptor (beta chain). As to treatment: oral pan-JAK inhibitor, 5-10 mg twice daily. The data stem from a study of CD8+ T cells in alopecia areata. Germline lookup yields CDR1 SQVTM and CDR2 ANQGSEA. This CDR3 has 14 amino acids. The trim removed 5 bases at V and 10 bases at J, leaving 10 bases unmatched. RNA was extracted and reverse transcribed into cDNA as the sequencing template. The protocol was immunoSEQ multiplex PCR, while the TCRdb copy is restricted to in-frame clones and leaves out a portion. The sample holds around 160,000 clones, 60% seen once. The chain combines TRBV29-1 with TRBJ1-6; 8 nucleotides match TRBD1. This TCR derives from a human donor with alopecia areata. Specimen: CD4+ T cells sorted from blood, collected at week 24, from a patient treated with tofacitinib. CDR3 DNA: TGCAGCGTTAAAACGGGTACAGGGGGGTCACCCCTCCACTTT. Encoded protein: CSVKTGTGGSPLHF.